This T cell receptor beta chain originates from a study of cytomegalovirus exposure and HLA in healthy donors. A multiplex PCR was run with 60 Vbeta primers and 13 Jbeta primers. Profiled with immunoSEQ multiplex PCR; TCRdb holds only in-frame clones, not every one. Among 150,000 or so clones, 75% were seen once, and the ten largest hold about 11%. The V gene's germline CDR1 is MGHRA and CDR2 YSYEKL. The CDR3 loop spans 18 amino acids. V lost 3 bases, J lost 8 bases, and 13 bases stayed unmatched. Sequencing was carried out using PBMCs. The TCR originated in a man between 18 and 35 years old in good health and CMV-seropositive. The V and J genes are TRBV4-1 and TRBJ2-1, with 13 nucleotides matching TRBD2. CDR3 nucleotide sequence: TGCGCCAGCAGCCAGGGCGAGATCGGGACTAGCGGGACTGATGAGCAGTTCTTC. It is translated as CASSQGEIGTSGTDEQFF.